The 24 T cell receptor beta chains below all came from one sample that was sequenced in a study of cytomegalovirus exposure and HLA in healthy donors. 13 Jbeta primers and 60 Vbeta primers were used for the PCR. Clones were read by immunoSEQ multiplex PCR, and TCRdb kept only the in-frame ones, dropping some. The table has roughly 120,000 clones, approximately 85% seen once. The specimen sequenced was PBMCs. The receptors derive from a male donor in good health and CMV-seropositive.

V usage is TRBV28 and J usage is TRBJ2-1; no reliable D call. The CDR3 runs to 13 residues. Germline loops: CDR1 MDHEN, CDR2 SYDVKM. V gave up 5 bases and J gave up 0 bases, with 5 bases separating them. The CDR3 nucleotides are TGTGCCAGCAGTACTCACTCCTACAATGAGCAGTTCTTC. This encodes CASSTHSYNEQFF.

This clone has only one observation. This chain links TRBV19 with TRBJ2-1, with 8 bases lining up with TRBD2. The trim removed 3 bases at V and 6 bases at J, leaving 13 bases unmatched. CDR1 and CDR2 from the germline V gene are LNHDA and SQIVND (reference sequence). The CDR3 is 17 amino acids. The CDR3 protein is CASSIQSGGPLGNEQFF. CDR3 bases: TGTGCCAGTAGTATCCAAAGCGGGGGTCCCCTGGGCAATGAGCAGTTCTTC.

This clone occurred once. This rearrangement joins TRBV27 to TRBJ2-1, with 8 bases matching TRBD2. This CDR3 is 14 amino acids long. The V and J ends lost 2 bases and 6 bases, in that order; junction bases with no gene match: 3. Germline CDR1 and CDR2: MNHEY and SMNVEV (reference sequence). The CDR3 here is CASSLAGGPNEQFF. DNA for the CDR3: TGTGCCAGCAGTTTAGCGGGAGGTCCCAATGAGCAGTTCTTC.

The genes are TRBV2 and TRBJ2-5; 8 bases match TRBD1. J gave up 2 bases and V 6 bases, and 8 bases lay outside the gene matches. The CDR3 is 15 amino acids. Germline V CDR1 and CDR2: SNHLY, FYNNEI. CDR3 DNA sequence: TGTGCCAGCAGCGAGCTACAGGGGGGTCAAGAGACCCAGTACTTC. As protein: CASSELQGGQETQYF.

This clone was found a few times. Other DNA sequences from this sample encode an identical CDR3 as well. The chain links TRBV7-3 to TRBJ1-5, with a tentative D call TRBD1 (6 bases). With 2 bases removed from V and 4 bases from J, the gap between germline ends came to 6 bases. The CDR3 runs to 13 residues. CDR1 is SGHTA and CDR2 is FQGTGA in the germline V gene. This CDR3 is CASSLGQNQPQHF. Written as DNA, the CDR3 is TGTGCCAGCAGCTTAGGACAGAATCAGCCCCAGCATTTT.

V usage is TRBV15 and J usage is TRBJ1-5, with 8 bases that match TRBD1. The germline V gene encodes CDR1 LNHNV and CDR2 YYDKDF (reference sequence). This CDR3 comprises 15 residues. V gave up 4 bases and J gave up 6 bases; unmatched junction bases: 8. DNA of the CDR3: TGTGCCACCAGCACCCGACAGGGGTCGTTTCAGCCCCAGCATTTT. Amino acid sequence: CATSTRQGSFQPQHF.

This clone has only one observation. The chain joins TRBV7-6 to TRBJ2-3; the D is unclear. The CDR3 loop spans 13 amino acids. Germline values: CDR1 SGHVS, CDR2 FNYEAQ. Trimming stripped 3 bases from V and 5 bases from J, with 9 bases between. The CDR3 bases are TGTGCCAGCAGCTTTTGGCGAGGAGATACGCAGTATTTT. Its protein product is CASSFWRGDTQYF.

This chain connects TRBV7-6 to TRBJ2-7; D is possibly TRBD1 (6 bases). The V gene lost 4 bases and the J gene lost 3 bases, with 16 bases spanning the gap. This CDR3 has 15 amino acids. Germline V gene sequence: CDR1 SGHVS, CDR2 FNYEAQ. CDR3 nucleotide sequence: TGTGCCAGCAGCTCCGTACAGGGATATGTCTACGAGCAGTACTTC. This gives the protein CASSSVQGYVYEQYF. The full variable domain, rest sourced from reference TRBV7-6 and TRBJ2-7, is GAGVSQSPRYKVTKRGQDVALRCDPISGHVSLYWYRQALGQGPEFLTYFNYEAQQDKSGLPNDRFSAERPEGSISTLTIQRTEQRDSAMYRCASSSVQGYVYEQYFGPGTRLTVT.

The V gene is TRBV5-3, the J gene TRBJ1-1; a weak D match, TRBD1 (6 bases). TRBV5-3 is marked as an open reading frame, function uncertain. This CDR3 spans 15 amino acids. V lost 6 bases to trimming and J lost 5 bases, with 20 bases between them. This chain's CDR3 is CARMVTGQGMTEAFF. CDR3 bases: TGTGCCAGAATGGTGACAGGCCAAGGAATGACTGAAGCTTTCTTT.

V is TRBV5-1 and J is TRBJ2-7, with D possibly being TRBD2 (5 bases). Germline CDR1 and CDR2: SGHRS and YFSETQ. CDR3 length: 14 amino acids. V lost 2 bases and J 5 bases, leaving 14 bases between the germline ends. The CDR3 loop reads CASSLKSGAHEQYF. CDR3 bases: TGCGCCAGCAGCTTAAAAAGCGGAGCTCACGAGCAGTACTTC.

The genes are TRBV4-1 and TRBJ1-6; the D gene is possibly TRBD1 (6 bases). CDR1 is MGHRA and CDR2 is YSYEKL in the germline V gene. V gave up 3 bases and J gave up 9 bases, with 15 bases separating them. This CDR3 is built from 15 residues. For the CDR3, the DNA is TGCGCCAGCAGCCAGACAGGCCTGACCGCTTCACCCCTCCACTTT. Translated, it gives CASSQTGLTASPLHF.

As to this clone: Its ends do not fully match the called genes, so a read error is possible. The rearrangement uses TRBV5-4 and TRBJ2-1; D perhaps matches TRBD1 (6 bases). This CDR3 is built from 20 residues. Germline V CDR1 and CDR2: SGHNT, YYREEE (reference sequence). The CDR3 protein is CASSLEWTEDRLSSYNDQFF. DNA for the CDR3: TGTGCCAGCAGCTTGGAGTGGACAGAGGATCGACTTAGCTCCTACAATGATCAGTTCTTC. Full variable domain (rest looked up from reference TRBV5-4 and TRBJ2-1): ETGVTQSPTHLIKTRGQQVTLRCSSQSGHNTVSWYQQALGQGPQFIFQYYREEENGRGNFPPRFSGLQFPNYSSELNVNALELDDSALYLCASSLEWTEDRLSSYNDQFFGPGTRLTVL.

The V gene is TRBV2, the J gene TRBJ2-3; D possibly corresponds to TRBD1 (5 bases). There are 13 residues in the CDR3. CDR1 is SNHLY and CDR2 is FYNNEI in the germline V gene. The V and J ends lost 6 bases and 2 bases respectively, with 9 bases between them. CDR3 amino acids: CASRDTFTDTQYF. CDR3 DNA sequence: TGTGCCAGCAGGGACACTTTCACAGATACGCAGTATTTT.

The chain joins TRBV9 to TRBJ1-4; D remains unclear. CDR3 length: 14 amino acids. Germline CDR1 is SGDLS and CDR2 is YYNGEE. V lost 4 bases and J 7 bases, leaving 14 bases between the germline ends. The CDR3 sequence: CASSPRTASEKLFF. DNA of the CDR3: TGTGCCAGCAGCCCCCGCACGGCTAGTGAAAAACTGTTTTTT.

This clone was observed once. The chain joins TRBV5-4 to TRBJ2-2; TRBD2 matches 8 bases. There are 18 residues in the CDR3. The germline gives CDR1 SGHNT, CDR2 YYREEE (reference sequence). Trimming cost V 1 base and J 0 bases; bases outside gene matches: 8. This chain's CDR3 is CASSLSSGSGPNTGELFF. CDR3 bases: TGTGCCAGCAGCTTGTCGAGCGGGAGCGGTCCGAACACCGGGGAGCTGTTTTTT.

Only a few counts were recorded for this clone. CDR3 sequence reads: CASSLTGLAGHEQYF. The CDR3 nucleotides read TGTGCCAGCAGCTTAACGGGACTAGCTGGCCACGAGCAGTACTTC. The chain has TRBV7-3 and TRBJ2-7, with 9 bases fitting TRBD2. The V gene's germline CDR1 is SGHTA and CDR2 FQGTGA. The CDR3 spans 15 residues. The V segment lost 0 bases and the J segment 5 bases; nucleotides outside the gene matches: 5.

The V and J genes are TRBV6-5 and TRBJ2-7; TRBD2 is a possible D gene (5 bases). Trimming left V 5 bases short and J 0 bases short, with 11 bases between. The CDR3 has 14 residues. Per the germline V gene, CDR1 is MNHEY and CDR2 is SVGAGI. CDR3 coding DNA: TGTGCCAGCAGTCTGGACTCGGTCTCCTACGAGCAGTACTTC. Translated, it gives CASSLDSVSYEQYF.

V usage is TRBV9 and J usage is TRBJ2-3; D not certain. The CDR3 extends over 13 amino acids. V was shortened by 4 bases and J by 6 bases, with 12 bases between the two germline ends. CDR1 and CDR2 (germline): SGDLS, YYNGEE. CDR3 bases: TGTGCCAGCAGCCCCCAGGTTCAGGATACGCAGTATTTT. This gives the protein CASSPQVQDTQYF.

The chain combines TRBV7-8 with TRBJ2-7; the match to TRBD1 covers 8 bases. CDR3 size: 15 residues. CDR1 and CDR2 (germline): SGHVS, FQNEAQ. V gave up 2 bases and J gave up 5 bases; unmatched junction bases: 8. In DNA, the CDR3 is TGTGCCAGCAGCTTAAAATGGGACAGGTCGAACGAGCAGTACTTC. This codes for CASSLKWDRSNEQYF.

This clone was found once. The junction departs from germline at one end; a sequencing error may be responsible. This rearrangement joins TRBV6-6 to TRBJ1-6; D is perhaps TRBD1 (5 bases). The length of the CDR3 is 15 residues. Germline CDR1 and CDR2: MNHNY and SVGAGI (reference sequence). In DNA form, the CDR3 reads TGTGCCAGCAGAGCAATACGGGACTATAATTTACCCCTCCACTTT. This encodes CASRAIRDYNLPLHF.

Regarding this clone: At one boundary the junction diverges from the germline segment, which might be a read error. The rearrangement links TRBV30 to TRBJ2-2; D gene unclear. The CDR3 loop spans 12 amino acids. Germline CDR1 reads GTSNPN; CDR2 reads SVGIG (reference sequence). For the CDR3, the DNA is TGTGTCTGGAGCCGGAACACCGGGGAGCTGTTTTTT. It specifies CVWSRNTGELFF.

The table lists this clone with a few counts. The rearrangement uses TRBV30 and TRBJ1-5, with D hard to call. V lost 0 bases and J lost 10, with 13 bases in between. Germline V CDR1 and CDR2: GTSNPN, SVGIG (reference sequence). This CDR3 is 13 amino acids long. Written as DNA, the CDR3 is TGTGCCTGGAGTGTAGTCCCCGGAGGACCCCAGCATTTT. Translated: CAWSVVPGGPQHF.

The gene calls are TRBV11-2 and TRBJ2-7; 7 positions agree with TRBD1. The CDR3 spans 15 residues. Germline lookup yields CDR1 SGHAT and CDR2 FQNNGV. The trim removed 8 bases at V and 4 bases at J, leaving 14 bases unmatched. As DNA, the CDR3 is TGTGCCAGCGGGGGTTGGGGCAGGGGGACGTACGAGCAGTACTTC. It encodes CASGGWGRGTYEQYF. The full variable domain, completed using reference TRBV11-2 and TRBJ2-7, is EAGVAQSPRYKIIEKRQSVAFWCNPISGHATLYWYQQILGQGPKLLIQFQNNGVVDDSQLPKDRFSAERLKGVDSTLKIQPAKLEDSAVYLCASGGWGRGTYEQYFGPGTRLTVT.

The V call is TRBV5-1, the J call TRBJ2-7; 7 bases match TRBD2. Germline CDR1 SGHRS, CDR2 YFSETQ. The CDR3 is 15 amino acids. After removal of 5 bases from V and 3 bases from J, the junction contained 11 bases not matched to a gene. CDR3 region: CASRARSGTSYEQYF. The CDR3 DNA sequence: TGCGCCAGCAGAGCCAGAAGCGGGACCAGCTACGAGCAGTACTTC.